This T cell receptor beta chain was sequenced during a study of T-cell memory formation after mild COVID-19. General study results and limits: While clones contracting from day 15 to 85 were balanced between CD4 and CD8, later expanders leaned CD4+.

At least ten counts were recorded for this clonotype. The antigen is unknown. Employing constant-segment primers, 5'RACE generated TCR alpha and TCR beta cDNA libraries bearing sample barcodes and UMIs. One entry per CDR3 protein results from TCRdb running MiXCR on the 5' RACE reads. Here the sample spans roughly 29,000 distinct CDR3 sequences, 7.4% being singletons. CDR1 is SGDLS and CDR2 is YYNGEE in the germline V gene. V was pared by 4 bases and J by 0 bases, with 7 bases of the junction left unmatched. The CDR3 has 16 amino acids. Sequences were obtained from PBMCs or a T cell subset sorted from them (not recorded which). This chain connects TRBV9 to TRBJ1-1, with 9 bases that match TRBD1. The TCR originated in an adult woman who had mild COVID-19 (a few samples of this study predate the infection). Cell type and time point are not known. In nucleotides, the CDR3 is TGTGCCAGCAGCCTCGCGACAGGGGGTCTGAACACTGAAGCTTTCTTT. Encoded protein: CASSLATGGLNTEAFF.